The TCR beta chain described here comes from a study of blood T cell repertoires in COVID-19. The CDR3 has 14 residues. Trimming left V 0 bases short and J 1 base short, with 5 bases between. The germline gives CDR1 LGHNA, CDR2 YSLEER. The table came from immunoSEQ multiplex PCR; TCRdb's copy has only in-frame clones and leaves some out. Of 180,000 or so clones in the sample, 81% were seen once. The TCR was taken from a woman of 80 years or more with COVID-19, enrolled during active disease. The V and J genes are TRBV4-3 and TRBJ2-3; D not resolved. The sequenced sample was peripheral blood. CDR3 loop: CASSQDTGTDTQYF. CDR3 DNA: TGCGCCAGCAGCCAAGATACAGGCACAGATACGCAGTATTTT.